These T cell receptor beta chains were read from a single sample in a study of beta chain features in type 1 diabetes. Sequencing was performed with immunoSEQ multiplex PCR; in TCRdb, only in-frame clones are kept and a portion is missing. This table holds hundreds of thousands of clones, 15% to 18% found once. Sequenced: naive CD4+ T cells from blood. Every receptor here comes from a man aged 18-30 years in good health. CDR3s include the opening cysteine and the closing phenylalanine or tryptophan. Each record gives: clone size, J gene, D gene, V gene, CDR3 protein. D genes are given only for firm matches. A row's size may be missing; if present it is once, few, many or a size class.

size: few; J: TRBJ2-7; D: .; V: TRBV7-2; CDR3: CASSLAGTAYEQYF
size: .; J: TRBJ1-2; D: .; V: TRBV29-1; CDR3: CSEPPGPKHYGYTF
size: many; J: TRBJ2-4; D: .; V: TRBV7-2; CDR3: CASSLWPGPWNIQYF
size: .; J: TRBJ1-2; D: TRBD1; V: TRBV27; CDR3: CASSAPPGQGGLGYTF
size: .; J: TRBJ2-7; D: TRBD2; V: TRBV28; CDR3: CASLAAPYEQYF
size: few; J: TRBJ2-3; D: .; V: TRBV9; CDR3: CASSGLSVWGSTDTQYF
size: few; J: TRBJ2-3; D: .; V: TRBV6-4; CDR3: CARSSGTSTDTQYF
size: .; J: TRBJ1-2; D: .; V: TRBV5-1; CDR3: CASSLELTVNYGYTF
size: .; J: TRBJ1-2; D: .; V: TRBV9; CDR3: CASSETEYYYGYTF
size: few; J: TRBJ2-2; D: .; V: TRBV11-2; CDR3: CASSPLRRGPRGELFF
size: few; J: TRBJ1-2; D: TRBD1; V: TRBV7-3; CDR3: CASSPSTGGFSGYTF
size: .; J: TRBJ1-5; D: .; V: TRBV2; CDR3: CASSTKQASGPQHF
size: .; J: TRBJ1-4; D: .; V: TRBV7-8; CDR3: CASSLVRFATNEKLFF
size: .; J: TRBJ1-4; D: .; V: TRBV28; CDR3: CASSPPDSPTGEKLFF
size: .; J: TRBJ2-5; D: TRBD2; V: TRBV5-1; CDR3: CASRLDGTSEETQYF
size: few; J: TRBJ2-1; D: TRBD1; V: TRBV10-3; CDR3: CAISGAATLQTDRVYNEQFF
size: many; J: TRBJ1-1; D: .; V: TRBV7-9; CDR3: CASSLRPGTEAFF
size: .; J: TRBJ2-1; D: TRBD1; V: TRBV5-6; CDR3: CASSLPGGGNEQFF
size: few; J: TRBJ1-2; D: TRBD1; V: TRBV5-4; CDR3: CASSLGQVFGYTF
size: .; J: TRBJ1-1; D: .; V: TRBV2; CDR3: CASSVVWGGTEAFF
size: few; J: TRBJ2-5; D: .; V: TRBV7-9; CDR3: CASSLGGLTGPETQYF
size: .; J: TRBJ1-2; D: .; V: TRBV4-3; CDR3: CASSQDFGSGYGYTF
size: few; J: TRBJ1-1; D: .; V: TRBV5-4; CDR3: CASSLTVGSGTEAFF
size: few; J: TRBJ2-1; D: .; V: TRBV10-3; CDR3: CAISESKTGHNEQFF
size: few; J: TRBJ1-2; D: .; V: TRBV5-1; CDR3: CASRSTVNYGYTF
size: few; J: TRBJ2-5; D: .; V: TRBV5-1; CDR3: CASSYREETQYF
size: .; J: TRBJ2-7; D: TRBD2; V: TRBV6-1; CDR3: CASSDGGLAGTRDEQYF
size: .; J: TRBJ2-2; D: .; V: TRBV7-2; CDR3: CASSTRTGELFF
size: few; J: TRBJ2-2; D: TRBD1; V: TRBV19; CDR3: CASKNRGGFTGELFF
size: .; J: TRBJ2-1; D: TRBD2; V: TRBV4-1; CDR3: CASSQAVSGSINEQFF
size: .; J: TRBJ1-3; D: TRBD1; V: TRBV9; CDR3: CASSVAVGTGSGNTIYF
size: .; J: TRBJ2-3; D: TRBD2; V: TRBV18; CDR3: CASSHLAGNSDTQYF
size: few; J: TRBJ2-2; D: .; V: TRBV23-1; CDR3: CASSQTDQKNTGELFF
size: few; J: TRBJ2-5; D: TRBD1; V: TRBV5-4; CDR3: CASRTGTEETQYF
size: few; J: TRBJ2-1; D: TRBD2; V: TRBV29-1; CDR3: CSVQREPSSSYNEQFF
size: .; J: TRBJ2-2; D: TRBD2; V: TRBV5-1; CDR3: CASSIKGLVIGTGELFF
size: few; J: TRBJ2-2; D: TRBD2; V: TRBV5-1; CDR3: CASSREGPSNTGELFF
size: few; J: TRBJ2-5; D: TRBD1; V: TRBV18; CDR3: CASSPGQPGQETQYF
size: few; J: TRBJ2-6; D: .; V: TRBV5-6; CDR3: CATKQGFKPGANVLTF
size: few; J: TRBJ2-2; D: TRBD1; V: TRBV27; CDR3: CASSLFSVKTGQVNTGELFF
size: .; J: TRBJ1-1; D: .; V: TRBV28; CDR3: CASSPPRGGSGNTEAFF
size: .; J: TRBJ2-7; D: TRBD2; V: TRBV7-2; CDR3: CASSLGALAGAYEQYF
size: .; J: TRBJ2-5; D: .; V: TRBV7-9; CDR3: CASSLRGGDQETQYF
size: few; J: TRBJ2-2; D: .; V: TRBV7-9; CDR3: CASTGELFF
size: .; J: TRBJ2-6; D: .; V: TRBV29-1; CDR3: CSVAGGTGANVLTF
size: .; J: TRBJ2-1; D: .; V: TRBV11-1; CDR3: CASSLEAGLGVNSNEQFF
size: .; J: TRBJ2-3; D: TRBD2; V: TRBV9; CDR3: CASSIGTSGGHSGDTQYF
size: .; J: TRBJ2-6; D: TRBD1; V: TRBV6-5; CDR3: CASSLTGLGANVLTF
size: few; J: TRBJ1-2; D: .; V: TRBV25-1; CDR3: CASSEYDNLFYGYTF
size: .; J: TRBJ1-2; D: TRBD1; V: TRBV5-4; CDR3: CASSTGTGARDGYTF
size: .; J: TRBJ1-4; D: TRBD1; V: TRBV18; CDR3: CASSRSTGGRDEKLFF
size: .; J: TRBJ2-1; D: TRBD1; V: TRBV5-1; CDR3: CASSLAGQDNEQFF
size: .; J: TRBJ1-1; D: TRBD1; V: TRBV5-1; CDR3: CASSSGTGIGTEAFF
size: .; J: TRBJ1-3; D: .; V: TRBV27; CDR3: CASSLSAGAVGNTIYF
size: few; J: TRBJ2-1; D: .; V: TRBV4-3; CDR3: CASSQDRAGGNEQFF
size: few; J: TRBJ2-3; D: .; V: TRBV5-4; CDR3: CASSLRRLGSTDTQYF
size: few; J: TRBJ2-2; D: .; V: TRBV7-3; CDR3: CASSPTSTGELFF